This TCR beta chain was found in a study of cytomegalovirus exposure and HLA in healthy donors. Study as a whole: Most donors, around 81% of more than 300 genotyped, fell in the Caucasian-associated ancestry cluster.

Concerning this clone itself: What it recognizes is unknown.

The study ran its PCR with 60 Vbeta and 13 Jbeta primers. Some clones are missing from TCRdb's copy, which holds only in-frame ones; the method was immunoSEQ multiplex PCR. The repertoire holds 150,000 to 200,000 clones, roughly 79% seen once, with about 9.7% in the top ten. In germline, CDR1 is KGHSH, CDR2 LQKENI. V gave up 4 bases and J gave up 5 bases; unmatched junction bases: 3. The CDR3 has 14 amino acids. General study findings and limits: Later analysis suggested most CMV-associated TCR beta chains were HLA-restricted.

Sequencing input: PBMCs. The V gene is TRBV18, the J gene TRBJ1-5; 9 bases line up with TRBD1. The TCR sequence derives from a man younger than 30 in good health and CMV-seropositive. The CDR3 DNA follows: TGTGCCAGCTCACTGACAGGGGGGTATCAGCCCCAGCATTTT. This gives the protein CASSLTGGYQPQHF.